The 18 T cell receptor beta chains below all came from one sample that was sequenced in a study of blood T cells in healthy people across ages. Combining a sample-barcoded 5' primer with a J-beta primer mix, a second PCR ran for roughly 7 to 12 cycles. Each CDR3 protein is one row after TCRdb ran MiXCR on the 5' RACE reads. The sample comprises approximately 1,000,000 distinct CDR3 sequences, less than 50% of which are singletons, and approximately 20% rests with the top ten. Material for sequencing was blood. All receptors come from a woman in her sixties or seventies in good health.

This sequence joins TRBV15 and TRBJ2-7; TRBD1 is a possible D gene (6 bases). Germline V gives CDR1 LNHNV, CDR2 YYDKDF (reference sequence). V lost 6 bases and J lost 1, with 13 bases in between. The CDR3 has 14 residues. This CDR3 reads CATRQGRQSYEQYF. The CDR3 bases are TGTGCCACCAGGCAGGGGCGGCAATCCTACGAGCAGTACTTC.

In its sample, this clonotype was seen many times. The chain is built from TRBV3-1 and TRBJ2-5; TRBD2 matches 11 bases. Germline V CDR1 and CDR2: LGHDT, YNNKEL (reference sequence). With V trimmed by 11 bases and J by 1 base, 9 bases remained unmatched. The CDR3 sequence is 15 residues long. Here the CDR3 reads CASASGLAGQETQYF. The CDR3 DNA reads TGTGCCTCAGCCTCCGGACTAGCGGGCCAAGAGACCCAGTACTTC.

The rearrangement joins TRBV28 to TRBJ2-7; 11 nucleotides agree with TRBD1. V lost 3 bases and J lost 5; bases outside the gene matches: 6. The CDR3 runs 15 residues. Germline-derived CDR1 and CDR2 are MDHEN and SYDVKM. The CDR3: CASSFKGQGVHEQYF. The CDR3, as DNA: TGTGCCAGCAGTTTTAAGGGACAGGGGGTCCACGAGCAGTACTTC.

The V call is TRBV20-1, the J call TRBJ2-1; D is tentatively TRBD1 or TRBD2 (5 bases each). CDR1 and CDR2 (germline): DFQATT, SNEGSKA (reference sequence). The CDR3 is 13 residues long. Trimming left V 6 bases short and J 3 bases short, with 12 bases between. CDR3 loop: CSAARDGYNEQFF. Written as DNA, the CDR3 is TGCAGTGCGGCCCGGGACGGCTACAATGAGCAGTTCTTC.

This clonotype has only a few counts. This chain uses TRBV28 with TRBJ2-7, with a weak D call TRBD2 (6 bases). This CDR3 is built from 14 residues. V lost 7 bases, J lost 3 bases, and 16 bases lay in between. The germline CDR1 and CDR2 sequences are MDHEN and SYDVKM. In nucleotides, the CDR3 is TGTGCCAGCACCCTCACGACTAGGGGCTACGAGCAGTACTTC. Translating gives CASTLTTRGYEQYF.

In this sample, this clonotype turned up a few times. The chain has TRBV29-1 and TRBJ2-3, with D possibly being TRBD1 or TRBD2 (5 bases each). The V end lost 1 base, the J end lost 5 bases, and 22 bases lay between the germline ends. The CDR3 spans 17 residues. The germline CDR1 and CDR2 sequences are SQVTM and ANQGSEA. The CDR3 loop is CSVEGPPGWQGGDTQYF. In DNA form, the CDR3 reads TGCAGCGTTGAAGGGCCCCCGGGATGGCAGGGTGGAGATACGCAGTATTTT.

This sequence joins TRBV6-5 and TRBJ2-7, with D maybe TRBD1 (8 bases). CDR1 is MNHEY, CDR2 SVGAGI, per germline. The CDR3 is made up of 15 amino acids. Trimming removed 6 bases from V and 3 bases from J, with 18 bases in between. CDR3 sequence: CASSRLQGGYYEQYF. The CDR3 bases are TGTGCCAGCAGCAGATTACAGGGGGGGTACTACGAGCAGTACTTC.

A word on this clonotype: Its ends do not fully match the called genes, so a read error is possible. The chain is built from TRBV5-4 and TRBJ2-5; no clear D gene. The CDR3 consists of 14 residues. Germline assignment: CDR1 SGHNT and CDR2 YYREEE (reference sequence). The CDR3 spells CASSLDPISYEQHF. CDR3 in DNA: TGTGCCAGCAGCTTGGACCCAATCTCCTACGAGCAGCACTTC.

This clonotype was counted only a few times. The chain couples TRBV5-1 to TRBJ2-1; 8 positions match TRBD2. Trimming at V came to 0 bases and at J to 8 bases, leaving 7 bases not matched to a gene. This CDR3 spans 15 amino acids. Germline V gene sequence: CDR1 SGHRS, CDR2 YFSETQ. Here the CDR3 reads CASSLVRAGEDEQFF. DNA of the CDR3: TGCGCCAGCAGCTTGGTACGAGCGGGAGAGGATGAGCAGTTCTTC. The full variable domain, in which reference TRBV5-1 and TRBJ2-1 provide the parts outside the CDR3, is KAGVTQTPRYLIKTRGQQVTLSCSPISGHRSVSWYQQTPGQGLQFLFEYFSETQRNKGNFPGRFSGRQFSNSRSEMNVSTLELGDSALYLCASSLVRAGEDEQFFGPGTRLTVL.

This clonotype showed up just a few times. The chain has TRBV24-1 and TRBJ2-3; 9 positions agree with TRBD2. V lost 3 bases and J lost 0; bases outside the gene matches: 9. The CDR3 has 18 residues. Germline V CDR1 and CDR2: KGHDR, SFDVKD. The CDR3 nucleotides are TGTGCCACCAGTGATCGAAGGACTAGCGTTTCTAGCACAGATACGCAGTATTTT. Protein sequence: CATSDRRTSVSSTDTQYF.

This rearrangement joins TRBV7-8 to TRBJ2-7; tentative D call: TRBD2 (5 bases). Trimming removed 3 bases from V and 2 bases from J, with 11 bases in between. CDR3 length: 14 residues. In germline, CDR1 is SGHVS, CDR2 FQNEAQ. CDR3 amino acids: CASSFRGKPYEQYF. The CDR3 DNA follows: TGTGCCAGCAGCTTCAGAGGGAAGCCCTACGAGCAGTACTTC.

This clonotype was counted a single time. This chain joins TRBV13 and TRBJ2-7; TRBD1 aligns across 9 bases. The CDR3 sequence is 17 residues long. The junction had 6 bases not matched to a gene; V was cut back by 0 bases and J by 0 bases. CDR1 and CDR2 from the germline V gene are PRHDT and FYEKMQ (reference sequence). The CDR3 DNA follows: TGTGCCAGCAGCTTAGGGACAGGGGGGAGAACCTCCTACGAGCAGTACTTC. Its protein is CASSLGTGGRTSYEQYF.

This chain links TRBV7-2 with TRBJ2-4; D is possibly TRBD1 (6 bases). Trimming removed 5 bases at V and 13 bases at J, with 21 bases between. CDR1 is SGHTA and CDR2 is FQGNSA in the germline V gene. The CDR3 has 14 residues. The CDR3 DNA sequence: TGTGCCAGCAGCGAGAGGCAGGGGCTAAGTGAGCAGTACTTC. This codes for CASSERQGLSEQYF. The complete variable domain, with remaining parts taken from reference TRBV7-2 and TRBJ2-4, reads GAGVSQSPSNKVTEKGKDVELRCDPISGHTALYWYRQSLGQGLEFLIYFQGNSAPDKSGLPSDRFSAERTGGSVSTLTIQRTQQEDSAVYLCASSERQGLSEQYFGAGTRLSVL.

This clonotype was detected ten times or more. The chain recombines TRBV3-1 with TRBJ2-6; D tentatively fits TRBD1 or TRBD2 (5 bases each). The germline gives CDR1 LGHDT, CDR2 YNNKEL (reference sequence). V lost 0 bases and J 2 bases, leaving 11 bases between the germline ends. CDR3 size: 17 residues. The CDR3 sequence is CASSQDRGVAGANVLTF. In nucleotides, the CDR3 is TGTGCCAGCAGCCAAGATAGAGGGGTGGCTGGGGCCAACGTCCTGACTTTC. The full variable domain, completed using reference TRBV3-1 and TRBJ2-6, is DTAVSQTPKYLVTQMGNDKSIKCEQNLGHDTMYWYKQDSKKFLKIMFSYNNKELIINETVPNRFSPKSPDKAHLNLHINSLELGDSAVYFCASSQDRGVAGANVLTFGAGSRLTVL.

The CDR3 coding sequence is TGTGCCAGCAGTCAGCAGGCCCTGGGCCTCTACGAGCAGTACTTC. This sequence encodes CASSQQALGLYEQYF. The chain employs TRBV14 and TRBJ2-7, with no clear D. Germline V gene lookup returns CDR1 SGHDN and CDR2 FVKESK. The CDR3 extends over 15 amino acids. V lost 6 bases and J 3 bases, leaving 18 bases between the germline ends.

For this clonotype: At one end the junction does not follow the germline gene, possibly because of a read error. The chain combines TRBV20-1 with TRBJ1-6; 10 positions agree with TRBD1. There are 15 residues in the CDR3. Germline CDR1 and CDR2: DFQATT and SNEGSKA (reference sequence). The CDR3 protein is CSARGQGARNSPPHF. The CDR3, as DNA: TGCAGTGCTAGAGGACAGGGGGCACGGAATTCACCCCCCCACTTT.

This chain links TRBV5-1 with TRBJ2-7; 7 nucleotides agree with TRBD2. Germline V gene sequence: CDR1 SGHRS, CDR2 YFSETQ. The V and J ends lost 0 bases and 4 bases, in that order; junction bases with no gene match: 7. The CDR3 length is 15 residues. For the CDR3, the DNA is TGCGCCAGCAGCTTGGCCGCGGGAGTTTTGTACGAGCAGTACTTC. Its translation: CASSLAAGVLYEQYF.

Comments on this clonotype: Possible read error: a much larger clone is one base away. The V call is TRBV5-1, the J call TRBJ2-5, with D possibly TRBD2 on 6 matching bases. CDR1 and CDR2 (germline): SGHRS, YFSETQ. V was clipped by 0 bases and J by 9 bases, with 12 bases between them. The CDR3 is 13 amino acids. CDR3 nucleotides: TGCGCCAGCAGCTTGGATGGTAGGGAGGCCCAGTACTTC. It translates to CASSLDGREAQYF.